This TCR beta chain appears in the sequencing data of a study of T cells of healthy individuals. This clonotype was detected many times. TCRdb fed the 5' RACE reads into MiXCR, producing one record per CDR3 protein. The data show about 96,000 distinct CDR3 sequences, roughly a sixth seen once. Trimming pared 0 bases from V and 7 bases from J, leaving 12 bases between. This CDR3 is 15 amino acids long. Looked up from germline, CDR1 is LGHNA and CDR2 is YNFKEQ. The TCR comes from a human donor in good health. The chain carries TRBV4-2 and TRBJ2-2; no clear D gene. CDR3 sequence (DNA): TGTGCCAGCAGCCAAGATACCGGTTGGGGCGGGGAGCTGTTTTTT. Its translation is CASSQDTGWGGELFF.